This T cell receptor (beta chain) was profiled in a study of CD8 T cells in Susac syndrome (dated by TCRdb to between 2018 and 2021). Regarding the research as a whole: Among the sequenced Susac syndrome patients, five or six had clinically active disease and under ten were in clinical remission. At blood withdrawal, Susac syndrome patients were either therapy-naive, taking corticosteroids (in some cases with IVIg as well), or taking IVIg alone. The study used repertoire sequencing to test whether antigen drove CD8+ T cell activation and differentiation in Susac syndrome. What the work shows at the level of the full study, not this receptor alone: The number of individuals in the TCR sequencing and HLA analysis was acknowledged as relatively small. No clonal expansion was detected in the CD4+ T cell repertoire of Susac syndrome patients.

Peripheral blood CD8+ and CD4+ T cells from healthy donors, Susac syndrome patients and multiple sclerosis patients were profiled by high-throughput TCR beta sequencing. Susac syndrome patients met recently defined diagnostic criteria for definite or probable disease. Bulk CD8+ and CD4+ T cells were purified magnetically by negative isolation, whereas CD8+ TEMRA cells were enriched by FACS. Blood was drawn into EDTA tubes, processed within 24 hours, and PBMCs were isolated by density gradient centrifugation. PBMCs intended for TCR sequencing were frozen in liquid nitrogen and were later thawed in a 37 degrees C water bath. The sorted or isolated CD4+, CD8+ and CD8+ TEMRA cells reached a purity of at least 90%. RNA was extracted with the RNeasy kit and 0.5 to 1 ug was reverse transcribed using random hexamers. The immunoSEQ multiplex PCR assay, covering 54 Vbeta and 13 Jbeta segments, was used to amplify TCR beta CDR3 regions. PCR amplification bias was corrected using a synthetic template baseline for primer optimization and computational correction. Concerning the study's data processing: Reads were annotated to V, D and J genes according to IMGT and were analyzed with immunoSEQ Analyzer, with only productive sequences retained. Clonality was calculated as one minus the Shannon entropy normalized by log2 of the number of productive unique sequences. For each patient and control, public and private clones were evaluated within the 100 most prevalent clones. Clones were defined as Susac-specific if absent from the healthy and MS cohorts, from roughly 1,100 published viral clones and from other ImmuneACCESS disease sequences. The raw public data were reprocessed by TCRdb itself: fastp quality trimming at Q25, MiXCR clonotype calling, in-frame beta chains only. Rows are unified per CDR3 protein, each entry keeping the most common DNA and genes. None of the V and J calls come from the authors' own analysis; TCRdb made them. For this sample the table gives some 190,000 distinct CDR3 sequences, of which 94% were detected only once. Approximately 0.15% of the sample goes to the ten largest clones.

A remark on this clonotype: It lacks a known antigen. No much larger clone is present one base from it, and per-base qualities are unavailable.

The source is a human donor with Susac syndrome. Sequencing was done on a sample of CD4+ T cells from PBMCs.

Here is the DNA: TGCAGCGCCAGGTCCGGGGACAATCAGCCCCAGCATTTT. Its protein reads: CSARSGDNQPQHF. In this chain, TRBV29-1 is recombined with TRBJ1-5; the D gene lacks a confident call. V gives up 7 bases and J gives up 3 bases, and the segment between their germline ends measures 13 bases. The cysteine opens and the phenylalanine closes a CDR3 of 13 amino acids. This entry keeps only the CDR3 DNA: 39 bases, framed from base 1. According to the germline V gene, CDR1 reads SQVTM and CDR2 reads ANQGSEA.